Listed here is a single T cell receptor beta chain. Its antigen is currently unknown. The data originate from a study of CD8 T cells in ankylosing spondylitis. Study-wide results and caveats: Clones that were linked to disease were CD8+ and were relatively rare in peripheral blood. The study identified a TCR beta motif of seven or eight highly homologous variants that appeared characteristic of ankylosing spondylitis blood.

MiXCR was run by TCRdb on the 5' RACE reads, yielding one entry per CDR3 protein. The table shows some 840,000 distinct CDR3 sequences, with about 12% occurring only once. Sequenced sample: blood, either unsorted or a sorted T cell fraction (not recorded which). The sequence was obtained from a male donor with ankylosing spondylitis.

CDR3 in DNA: TGTGCCACCCAGGGACGGATCTCCTACGAGCAGTACTTC. This sequence encodes CATQGRISYEQYF. This chain uses TRBV28 with TRBJ2-7; D is possibly TRBD1 or TRBD2 (5 bases each). CDR1 and CDR2 (germline): MDHEN, SYDVKM. V was trimmed by 10 bases and J by 0 bases, leaving 13 bases between them. CDR3 size: 13 residues.